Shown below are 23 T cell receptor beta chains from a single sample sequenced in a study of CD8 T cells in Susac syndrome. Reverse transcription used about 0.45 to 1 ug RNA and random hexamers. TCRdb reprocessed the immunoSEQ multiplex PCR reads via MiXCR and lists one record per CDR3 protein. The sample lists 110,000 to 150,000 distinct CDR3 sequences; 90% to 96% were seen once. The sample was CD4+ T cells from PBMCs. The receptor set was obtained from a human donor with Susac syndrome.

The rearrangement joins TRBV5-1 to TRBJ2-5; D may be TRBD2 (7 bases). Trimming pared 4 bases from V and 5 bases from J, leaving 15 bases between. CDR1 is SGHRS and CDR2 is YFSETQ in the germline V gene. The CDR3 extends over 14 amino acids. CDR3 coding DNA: TGCGCCAGCAGCGCCGGGGGGCCAAAGGAGACCCAGTACTTC. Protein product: CASSAGGPKETQYF.

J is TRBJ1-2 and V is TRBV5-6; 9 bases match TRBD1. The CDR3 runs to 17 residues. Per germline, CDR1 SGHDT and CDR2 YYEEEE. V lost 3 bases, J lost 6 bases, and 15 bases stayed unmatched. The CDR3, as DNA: TGTGCCAGCAGCTATGGCGGGACAGGGTTTTCTCTTGATGGCTACACCTTC. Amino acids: CASSYGGTGFSLDGYTF.

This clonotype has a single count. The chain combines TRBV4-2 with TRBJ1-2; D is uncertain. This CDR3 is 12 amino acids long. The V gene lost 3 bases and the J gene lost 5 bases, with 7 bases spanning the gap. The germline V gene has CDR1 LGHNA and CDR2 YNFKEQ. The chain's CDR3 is CASSHNKYGYTF. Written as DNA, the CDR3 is TGTGCCAGCAGCCACAACAAGTATGGCTACACCTTC.

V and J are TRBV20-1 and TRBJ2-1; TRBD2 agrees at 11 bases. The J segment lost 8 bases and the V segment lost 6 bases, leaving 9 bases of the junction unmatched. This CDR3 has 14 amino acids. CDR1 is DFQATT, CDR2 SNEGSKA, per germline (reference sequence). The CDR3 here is CSAQTSGIGHEQFF. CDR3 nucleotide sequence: TGCAGTGCACAGACTAGCGGGATCGGACATGAGCAGTTCTTC.

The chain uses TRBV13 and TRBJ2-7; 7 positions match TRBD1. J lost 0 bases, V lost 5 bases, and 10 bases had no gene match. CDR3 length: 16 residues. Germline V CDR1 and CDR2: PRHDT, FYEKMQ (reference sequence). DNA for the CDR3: TGTGCCAGCAGCCACCGACAGGGCGCTAGCTCCTACGAGCAGTACTTC. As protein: CASSHRQGASSYEQYF. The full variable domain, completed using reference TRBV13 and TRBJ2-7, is AAGVIQSPRHLIKEKRETATLKCYPIPRHDTVYWYQQGPGQDPQFLISFYEKMQSDKGSIPDRFSAQQFSDYHSELNMSSLELGDSALYFCASSHRQGASSYEQYFGPGTRLTVT.

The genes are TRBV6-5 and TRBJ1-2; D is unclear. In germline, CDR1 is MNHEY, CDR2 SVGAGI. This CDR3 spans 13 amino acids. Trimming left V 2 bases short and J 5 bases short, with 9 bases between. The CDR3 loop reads CASSYLPLYGYTF. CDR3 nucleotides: TGTGCCAGCAGTTACCTACCCCTATATGGCTACACCTTC.

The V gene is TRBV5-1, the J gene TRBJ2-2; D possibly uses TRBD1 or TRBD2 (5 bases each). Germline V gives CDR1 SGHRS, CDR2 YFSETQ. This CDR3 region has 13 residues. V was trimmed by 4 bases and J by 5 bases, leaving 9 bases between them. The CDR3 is CASSPGPTGELFF. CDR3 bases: TGCGCCAGCAGCCCGGGGCCGACCGGGGAGCTGTTTTTT.

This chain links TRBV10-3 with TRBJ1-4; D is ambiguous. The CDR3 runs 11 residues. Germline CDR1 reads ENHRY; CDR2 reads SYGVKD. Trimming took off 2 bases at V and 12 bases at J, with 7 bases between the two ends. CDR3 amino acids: CAISEVRELFF. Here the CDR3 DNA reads TGTGCCATCAGTGAGGTTCGGGAACTGTTTTTT.

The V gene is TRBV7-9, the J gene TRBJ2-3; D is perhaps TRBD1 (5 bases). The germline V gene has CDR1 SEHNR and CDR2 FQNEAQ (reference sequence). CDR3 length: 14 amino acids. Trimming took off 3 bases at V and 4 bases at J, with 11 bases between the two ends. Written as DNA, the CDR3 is TGTGCCAGCAGCTTTTCTTCAGGGTCAGATACGCAGTATTTT. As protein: CASSFSSGSDTQYF. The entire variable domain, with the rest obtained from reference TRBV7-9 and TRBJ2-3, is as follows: DTGVSQNPRHKITKRGQNVTFRCDPISEHNRLYWYRQTLGQGPEFLTYFQNEAQLEKSRLLSDRFSAERPKGSFSTLEIQRTEQGDSAMYLCASSFSSGSDTQYFGPGTRLTVL.

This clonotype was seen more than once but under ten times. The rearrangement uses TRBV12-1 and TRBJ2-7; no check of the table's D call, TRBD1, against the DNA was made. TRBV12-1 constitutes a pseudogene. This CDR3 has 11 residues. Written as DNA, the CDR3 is TGTGCCAGCAGCTTACAGGGCGAGCAGTACTTC. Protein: CASSLQGEQYF.

The CDR3 loop reads CASSSGPPNIYGYTF. In DNA form, the CDR3 reads TGCGCCAGCAGCTCGGGACCGCCGAACATCTATGGCTACACCTTC. This chain connects TRBV5-1 to TRBJ1-2; possibly TRBD1 for D (5 bases). This CDR3 contains 15 residues. The germline gives CDR1 SGHRS, CDR2 YFSETQ. Trimming cost V 3 bases and J 4 bases, with 16 bases left between them.

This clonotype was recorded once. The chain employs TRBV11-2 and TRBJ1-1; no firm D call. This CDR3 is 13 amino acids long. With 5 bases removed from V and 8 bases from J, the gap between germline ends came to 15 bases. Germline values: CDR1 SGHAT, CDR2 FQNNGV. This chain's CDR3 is CASSQASHLEAFF. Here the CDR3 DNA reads TGTGCCAGCAGCCAAGCAAGCCACTTAGAAGCTTTCTTT. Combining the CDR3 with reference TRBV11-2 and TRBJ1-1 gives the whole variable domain EAGVAQSPRYKIIEKRQSVAFWCNPISGHATLYWYQQILGQGPKLLIQFQNNGVVDDSQLPKDRFSAERLKGVDSTLKIQPAKLEDSAVYLCASSQASHLEAFFGQGTRLTVV.

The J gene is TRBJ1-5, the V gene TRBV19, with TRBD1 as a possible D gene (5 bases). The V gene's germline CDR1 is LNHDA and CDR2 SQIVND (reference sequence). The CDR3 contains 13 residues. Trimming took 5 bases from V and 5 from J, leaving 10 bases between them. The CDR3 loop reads CASSDIGDQPQHF. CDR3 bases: TGTGCCAGTAGTGACATAGGGGATCAGCCCCAGCATTTT.

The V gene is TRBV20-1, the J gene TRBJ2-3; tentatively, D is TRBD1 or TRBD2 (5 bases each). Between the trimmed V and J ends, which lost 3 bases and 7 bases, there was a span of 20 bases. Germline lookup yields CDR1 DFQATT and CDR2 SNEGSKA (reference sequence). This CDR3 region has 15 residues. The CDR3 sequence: CSASAKGTGINTQYF. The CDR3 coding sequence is TGCAGTGCTAGCGCGAAGGGGACGGGGATAAATACGCAGTATTTT.

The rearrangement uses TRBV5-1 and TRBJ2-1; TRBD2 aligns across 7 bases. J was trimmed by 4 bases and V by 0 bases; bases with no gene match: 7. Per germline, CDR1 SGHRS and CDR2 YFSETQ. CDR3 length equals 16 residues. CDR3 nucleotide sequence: TGCGCCAGCAGCTTGGGGCCTAGCGGAACGTACAATGAGCAGTTCTTC. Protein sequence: CASSLGPSGTYNEQFF.

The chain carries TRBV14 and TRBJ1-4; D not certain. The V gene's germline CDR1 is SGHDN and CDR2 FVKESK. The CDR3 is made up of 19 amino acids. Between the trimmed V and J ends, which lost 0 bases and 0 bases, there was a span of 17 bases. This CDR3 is CASSQEFSRTGTTNEKLFF. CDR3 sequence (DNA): TGTGCCAGCAGCCAAGAGTTTTCTCGGACGGGAACAACTAATGAAAAACTGTTTTTT.

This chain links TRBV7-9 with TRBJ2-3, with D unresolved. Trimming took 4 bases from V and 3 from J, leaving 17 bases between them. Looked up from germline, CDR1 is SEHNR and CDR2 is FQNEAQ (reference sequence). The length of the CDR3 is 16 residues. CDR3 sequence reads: CASSSIWTVRTDTQYF. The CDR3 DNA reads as TGTGCCAGCAGCTCCATTTGGACGGTCAGGACAGATACGCAGTATTTT.

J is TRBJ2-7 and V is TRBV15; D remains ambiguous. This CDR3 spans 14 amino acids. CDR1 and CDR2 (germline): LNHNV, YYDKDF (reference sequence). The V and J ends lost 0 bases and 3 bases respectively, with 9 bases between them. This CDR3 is CATSRDAGNYEQYF. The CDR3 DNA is TGTGCCACCAGCAGAGATGCTGGCAACTACGAGCAGTACTTC. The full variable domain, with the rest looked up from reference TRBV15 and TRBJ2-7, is DAMVIQNPRYQVTQFGKPVTLSCSQTLNHNVMYWYQQKSSQAPKLLFHYYDKDFNNEADTPDNFQSRRPNTSFCFLDIRSPGLGDTAMYLCATSRDAGNYEQYFGPGTRLTVT.

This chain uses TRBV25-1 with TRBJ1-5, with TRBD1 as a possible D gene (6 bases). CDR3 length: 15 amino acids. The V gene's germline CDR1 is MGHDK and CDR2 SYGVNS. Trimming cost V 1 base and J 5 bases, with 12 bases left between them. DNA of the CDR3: TGTGCCAGCAGTGAATCTGGCAGGGGACATCAGCCCCAGCATTTT. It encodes CASSESGRGHQPQHF.

CDR3 in amino acids: CARIRDRGYTF. CDR3 DNA: TGTGCCAGAATCCGGGACAGGGGCTACACCTTC. The chain joins TRBV13 to TRBJ1-2; 8 nucleotides align to TRBD1. The germline V gene has CDR1 PRHDT and CDR2 FYEKMQ (reference sequence). This CDR3 spans 11 amino acids. The V segment lost 9 bases and the J segment 8 bases; nucleotides outside the gene matches: 5.

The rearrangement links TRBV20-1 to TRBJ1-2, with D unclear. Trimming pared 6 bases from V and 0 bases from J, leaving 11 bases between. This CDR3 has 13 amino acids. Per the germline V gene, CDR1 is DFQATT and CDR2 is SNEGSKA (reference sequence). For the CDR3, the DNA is TGCAGTGCATGGAACAGAGCTAACTATGGCTACACCTTC. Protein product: CSAWNRANYGYTF.

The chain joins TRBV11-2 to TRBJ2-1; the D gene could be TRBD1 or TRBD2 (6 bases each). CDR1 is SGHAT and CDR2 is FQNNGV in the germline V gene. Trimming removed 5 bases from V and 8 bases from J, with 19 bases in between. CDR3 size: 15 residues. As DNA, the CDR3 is TGTGCCAGCAGCAAAGGGGGGATAGGCGGGGATGAGCAGTTCTTC. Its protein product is CASSKGGIGGDEQFF.

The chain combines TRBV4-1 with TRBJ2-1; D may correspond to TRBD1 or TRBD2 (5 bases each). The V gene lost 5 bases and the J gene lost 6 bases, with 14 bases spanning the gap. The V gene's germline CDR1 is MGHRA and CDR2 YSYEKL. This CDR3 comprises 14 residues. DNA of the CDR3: TGCGCCAGCAGCGCCTTCCGGGACCCCAATGAGCAGTTCTTC. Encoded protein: CASSAFRDPNEQFF.